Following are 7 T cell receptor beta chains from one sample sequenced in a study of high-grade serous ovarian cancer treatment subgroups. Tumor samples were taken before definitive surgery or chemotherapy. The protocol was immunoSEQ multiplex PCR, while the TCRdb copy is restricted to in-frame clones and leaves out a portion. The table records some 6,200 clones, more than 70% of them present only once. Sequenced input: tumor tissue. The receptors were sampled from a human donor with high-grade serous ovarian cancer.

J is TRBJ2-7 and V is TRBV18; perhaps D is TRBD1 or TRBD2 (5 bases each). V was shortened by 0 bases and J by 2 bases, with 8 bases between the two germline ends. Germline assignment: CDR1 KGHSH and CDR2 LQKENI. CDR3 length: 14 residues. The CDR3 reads CASSPPGATYEQYF. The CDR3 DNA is TGTGCCAGCTCACCACCCGGGGCTACCTACGAGCAGTACTTC.

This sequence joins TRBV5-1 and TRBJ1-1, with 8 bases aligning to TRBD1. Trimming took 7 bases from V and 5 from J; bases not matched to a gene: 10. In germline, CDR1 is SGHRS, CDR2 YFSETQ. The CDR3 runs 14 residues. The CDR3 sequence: CASGQGQGRTEAFF. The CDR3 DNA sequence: TGCGCCAGCGGACAGGGCCAGGGGAGGACTGAAGCTTTCTTT. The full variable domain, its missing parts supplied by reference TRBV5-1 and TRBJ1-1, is KAGVTQTPRYLIKTRGQQVTLSCSPISGHRSVSWYQQTPGQGLQFLFEYFSETQRNKGNFPGRFSGRQFSNSRSEMNVSTLELGDSALYLCASGQGQGRTEAFFGQGTRLTVV.

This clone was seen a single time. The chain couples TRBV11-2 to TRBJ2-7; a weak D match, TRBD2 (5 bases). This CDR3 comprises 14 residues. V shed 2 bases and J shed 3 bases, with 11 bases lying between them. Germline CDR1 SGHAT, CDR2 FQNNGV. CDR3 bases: TGTGCCAGCAGCTTAACTAGGTACGACTACGAGCAGTACTTC. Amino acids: CASSLTRYDYEQYF.

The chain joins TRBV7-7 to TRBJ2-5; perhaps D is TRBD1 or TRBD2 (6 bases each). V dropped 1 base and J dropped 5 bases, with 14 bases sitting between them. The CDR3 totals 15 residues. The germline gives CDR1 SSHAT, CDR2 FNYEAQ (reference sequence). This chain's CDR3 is CASSLDGGPGETQYF. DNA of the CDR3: TGTGCCAGCAGCTTAGATGGGGGGCCCGGGGAGACCCAGTACTTC. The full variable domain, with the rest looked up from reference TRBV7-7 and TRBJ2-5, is GAGVSQSPRYKVTKRGQDVTLRCDPISSHATLYWYQQALGQGPEFLTYFNYEAQPDKSGLPSDRFSAERPEGSISTLTIQRTEQRDSAMYRCASSLDGGPGETQYFGPGTRLLVL.

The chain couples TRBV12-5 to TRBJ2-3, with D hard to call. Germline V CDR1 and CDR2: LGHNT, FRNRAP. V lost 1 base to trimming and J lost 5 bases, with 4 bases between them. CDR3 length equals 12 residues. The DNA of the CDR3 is TGTGCTAGTGGTTTGGGGGGAGATACGCAGTATTTT. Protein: CASGLGGDTQYF.

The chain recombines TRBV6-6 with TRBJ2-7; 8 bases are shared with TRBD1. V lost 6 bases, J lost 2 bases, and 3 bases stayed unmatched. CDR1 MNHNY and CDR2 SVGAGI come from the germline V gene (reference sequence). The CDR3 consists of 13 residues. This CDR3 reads CASSLQGAYEQYF. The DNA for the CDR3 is TGTGCCAGCAGCTTACAGGGGGCCTACGAGCAGTACTTC.

CDR3 sequence reads: CATSREVGSYNEQFF. CDR3 in DNA: TGTGCCACCAGCAGAGAGGTAGGAAGCTACAATGAGCAGTTCTTC. The chain employs TRBV15 and TRBJ2-1, with D unclear. V lost 0 bases and J lost 3, with 9 bases in between. The CDR3 runs 15 residues. The germline CDR1 and CDR2 sequences are LNHNV and YYDKDF (reference sequence).